Each of the 12 T cell receptor beta chains below was sequenced from the same sample in a study of siplizumab effects on memory and regulatory T cells. Only in-frame clones appear in the TCRdb table, and some are missing; sequencing was by immunoSEQ multiplex PCR. The table lists about 120,000 clones, 90% to 95% of them singletons. Sequencing was carried out using non-Treg CD4+ T cells sorted from blood. The receptors were gathered from a human donor in good health.

This chain joins TRBV30 and TRBJ2-2, with TRBD2 matching over 10 bases. CDR1 and CDR2 from the germline V gene are GTSNPN and SVGIG (reference sequence). CDR3 length: 16 residues. With V trimmed by 0 bases and J by 3 bases, 4 bases remained unmatched. CDR3 bases: TGTGCCTGGAGTGTACAGCGGGGGGGCTACACCGGGGAGCTGTTTTTT. Protein product: CAWSVQRGGYTGELFF. The full variable domain, its missing parts supplied by reference TRBV30 and TRBJ2-2, is SQTIHQWPATLVQPVGSPLSLECTVEGTSNPNLYWYRQAAGRGLQLLFYSVGIGQISSEVPQNLSASRPQDRQFILSSKKLLLSDSGFYLCAWSVQRGGYTGELFFGEGSRLTVL.

The chain carries TRBV2 and TRBJ1-6, with D hard to call. The CDR3 consists of 15 residues. V gave up 7 bases and J gave up 4 bases, with 14 bases separating them. Germline V gene sequence: CDR1 SNHLY, CDR2 FYNNEI. The DNA of the CDR3 is TGTGCCAGCACCCTAGGTGCGGGATATAATTCACCCCTCCACTTT. It encodes CASTLGAGYNSPLHF.

The rearrangement links TRBV10-3 to TRBJ1-1, with unresolved D. V lost 0 bases and J 2 bases, leaving 10 bases between the germline ends. There are 15 residues in the CDR3. Germline V gene sequence: CDR1 ENHRY, CDR2 SYGVKD. The CDR3 protein is CAISESEGINTEAFF. CDR3 bases: TGTGCCATCAGTGAGTCTGAAGGGATAAACACTGAAGCTTTCTTT.

This rearrangement joins TRBV28 to TRBJ1-1; D not resolved. Between the trimmed V and J ends, which lost 2 bases and 11 bases, there was a span of 12 bases. CDR3 size: 12 residues. Per the germline V gene, CDR1 is MDHEN and CDR2 is SYDVKM. The CDR3: CASSLMDSMAFF. The DNA for the CDR3 is TGTGCCAGCAGTTTAATGGACTCCATGGCTTTCTTT. Variable domain in full (rest from reference TRBV28 and TRBJ1-1): DVKVTQSSRYLVKRTGEKVFLECVQDMDHENMFWYRQDPGLGLRLIYFSYDVKMKEKGDIPEGYSVSREKKERFSLILESASTNQTSMYLCASSLMDSMAFFGQGTRLTVV.

About this clone: This sample includes further DNA sequences coding for the same CDR3. The J gene is TRBJ1-2, the V gene TRBV10-3, with TRBD1 identical over 9 bases. Trimming cost V 3 bases and J 5 bases; bases outside gene matches: 7. The CDR3 runs to 15 residues. The germline CDR1 and CDR2 sequences are ENHRY and SYGVKD. CDR3: CAISDSVGQGYGYTF. The CDR3 nucleotides read TGTGCCATCAGTGACTCAGTTGGACAGGGGTATGGCTACACCTTC.

This clone showed up just once. J is TRBJ2-1 and V is TRBV7-9; unclear D gene. Germline assignment: CDR1 SEHNR and CDR2 FQNEAQ (reference sequence). The germline V and J ends were trimmed by 5 bases and 5 bases, with 10 bases remaining between them. CDR3 size: 13 residues. CDR3 sequence reads: CASSRSRDNEQFF. The CDR3 DNA is TGTGCCAGCAGCCGATCTAGGGACAATGAGCAGTTCTTC. The full variable domain, in which reference TRBV7-9 and TRBJ2-1 provide the parts outside the CDR3, is DTGVSQNPRHKITKRGQNVTFRCDPISEHNRLYWYRQTLGQGPEFLTYFQNEAQLEKSRLLSDRFSAERPKGSFSTLEIQRTEQGDSAMYLCASSRSRDNEQFFGPGTRLTVL.

This chain connects TRBV6-6 to TRBJ1-2; D possibly corresponds to TRBD1 (6 bases). The CDR3 consists of 12 residues. Germline V gene data show CDR1 as MNHNY and CDR2 as SVGAGI (reference sequence). V was trimmed by 7 bases and J by 10 bases, leaving 16 bases between them. The CDR3 is CASTGQPKAYTF. DNA for the CDR3: TGTGCCAGCACCGGACAGCCCAAAGCCTACACCTTC.

The chain employs TRBV7-7 and TRBJ2-3; D may be TRBD1 (5 bases). This CDR3 comprises 14 residues. The V end lost 5 bases, the J end lost 0 bases, and 9 bases lay between the germline ends. Per germline, CDR1 SSHAT and CDR2 FNYEAQ (reference sequence). CDR3 sequence: CASSPGLSTDTQYF. The CDR3 bases are TGTGCCAGCAGCCCAGGGTTAAGCACAGATACGCAGTATTTT. Using reference TRBV7-7 and TRBJ2-3 for the parts outside the CDR3, the full variable domain is GAGVSQSPRYKVTKRGQDVTLRCDPISSHATLYWYQQALGQGPEFLTYFNYEAQPDKSGLPSDRFSAERPEGSISTLTIQRTEQRDSAMYRCASSPGLSTDTQYFGPGTRLTVL.

V and J are TRBV20-1 and TRBJ2-3, with no clear D. CDR3 length: 11 amino acids. Germline values: CDR1 DFQATT, CDR2 SNEGSKA (reference sequence). Trimming removed 7 bases at V and 2 bases at J, with 7 bases between. The DNA for the CDR3 is TGCAGTGGCAGATACACAGATACGCAGTATTTT. Protein: CSGRYTDTQYF.

This clone was seen only a few times. V is TRBV7-2 and J is TRBJ1-6, with D perhaps matching TRBD1 (5 bases). V dropped 2 bases and J dropped 10 bases, with 15 bases sitting between them. Germline CDR1 SGHTA, CDR2 FQGNSA. The CDR3 length is 15 residues. The CDR3, as DNA: TGTGCCAGCAGCTTATCGTGGCAGGGTCTCTCACCCCTCCACTTT. Amino acid sequence: CASSLSWQGLSPLHF.

The rearrangement links TRBV29-1 to TRBJ2-7, with TRBD2 as a possible D gene (6 bases). The CDR3 sequence is 14 residues long. Germline V gene data show CDR1 as SQVTM and CDR2 as ANQGSEA. The V and J ends lost 7 bases and 7 bases respectively, with 23 bases between them. The CDR3 loop reads CSGTEGGAVVEQYF. CDR3 nucleotide sequence: TGCAGCGGGACGGAGGGTGGGGCGGTGGTTGAGCAGTACTTC.

A remark on this clone: The identical CDR3 is also encoded by other nucleotide sequences in the sample. The V gene is TRBV5-6, the J gene TRBJ2-2, with TRBD1 as a possible D gene (6 bases). CDR1 and CDR2 from the germline V gene are SGHDT and YYEEEE. The V and J ends lost 4 bases and 1 base respectively, with 8 bases between them. The CDR3 spans 14 residues. The CDR3 bases are TGTGCCAGCAGCCGCAGGGGGAACACCGGGGAGCTGTTTTTT. Its translation is CASSRRGNTGELFF.